What follows describes a single T cell receptor (beta chain). Its cognate antigen has yet to be identified. No much larger clone is present one base from it, and per-base qualities are unavailable. The CDR3 numbers 14 residues from cysteine through phenylalanine. CDR3 DNA only is kept here, 42 bases in frame from base 1. The germline V gene (reference sequence) yields LNHDA for CDR1 and SQIVND for CDR2. Trimmed from V: 8 bases; trimmed from J: 6 bases; junction bases lacking a gene match: 8. This sample is drawn from a study of blood T cell repertoires in COVID-19 (TCRdb year 2020). Study-wide context: Collaborator samples came from the United States, Italy and Spain and covered acute and convalescent phases of COVID-19. The material from the prospective study consisted of cDNA or gDNA derived from T cells, B-cell-depleted T cells, or PBMCs. Subjects who had been exposed to COVID-19, were actively infected with it, or had recovered from it provided the deeply sampled blood TCRbeta repertoires that made up the dataset. The repertoires were released in a freely available public database meant as a resource for research on the immune response to SARS-CoV-2. The samples were drawn from two sources: the first 160 participants of the ongoing ImmuneRACE study, and 950 to 1,500 subjects contributed by 6 global collaborators. Sample metadata almost always included a de-identified subject ID, COVID-19 status, age in years and sex. Where available, HLA class I and class II types were taken from metadata supplied by the sample provider and were not determined by assay-based typing.

The paper's findings and limits, for the study overall: How much clinical and demographic metadata was included differed by source and by participant, and the metadata was provided uncurated.

Each collaborating institution followed its own protocols to collect whole blood in K2EDTA tubes. Collaborator samples were shipped for TCRbeta analysis as frozen whole blood, isolated PBMCs, or DNA extracted from either sample type. TCRbeta CDR3 regions were amplified from genomic DNA using the immunoSEQ Assay, a bias-controlled multiplex PCR. The paper's data handling went like this. Nucleated cell counts per sample were estimated from amplification of reference gene primers within the assay. To quantify the absolute abundance of each unique TCRbeta CDR3 rearrangement, sequence reads were collapsed and filtered. For each sample, productive Simpson clonality was calculated as the square root of Simpson's diversity index over productive rearrangements. What TCRdb holds here is the immuneACCESS table cut down to in-frame rearrangements. Part of the clones is not present; checked against another copy, under half of the missing clones reflect an unresolved V gene, and the others are unexplained. V, J and clone size are those of that table, while D and trimming were read from the DNA. The sample table shows roughly 160,000 clones, and approximately 82% are seen once. About 10% of the sample comes from the top ten.

Input material: peripheral blood. The rearrangement combines TRBV19 with TRBJ1-5; TRBD1 agrees with 9 junctional bases. This TCR derives from an elderly woman with active or convalescent COVID-19. The CDR3 protein is CASRGQGLSQPQHF. The base sequence is TGTGCCAGTCGTGGACAGGGGTTATCTCAGCCCCAGCATTTT.